This TCR beta chain was profiled in a study of technical replicates of blood from a few donors. Profiled with immunoSEQ multiplex PCR; TCRdb holds only in-frame clones, not every one. This table has 91,000 or so clones, approximately 94% appearing once. Germline V gene sequence: CDR1 SGHTA, CDR2 FQGNSA. The CDR3 covers 16 residues. With V trimmed by 0 bases and J by 6 bases, 7 bases remained unmatched. The sample consisted of T cells isolated from PBMCs. The TCR comes from a human donor in good health. The chain is built from TRBV7-2 and TRBJ2-3, with 9 bases lining up with TRBD2. DNA for the CDR3: TGTGCCAGCAGCTTAGCGGTAGCGGGAGTTGCTGATACGCAGTATTTT. Its translation: CASSLAVAGVADTQYF.